This TCR beta chain was documented in a study of control samples from healthy donors and cancer patients. CDR1 and CDR2 (germline): KGHSH, LQKENI. The CDR3 has 12 residues. The germline V and J ends were trimmed by 2 bases and 5 bases, with 7 bases remaining between them. Data came from immunoSEQ multiplex PCR; TCRdb stores just in-frame clones and leaves some out. Of 65,000 to 75,000 clones listed, about 90% are singletons. J is TRBJ2-7 and V is TRBV18; a weak D match, TRBD2 (6 bases). The specimen sequenced was blood. This TCR derives from a woman in her fifties or sixties in good health. The CDR3: CASSPTSHEQYF. In DNA form, the CDR3 reads TGTGCCAGCTCACCAACTAGCCACGAGCAGTACTTC.